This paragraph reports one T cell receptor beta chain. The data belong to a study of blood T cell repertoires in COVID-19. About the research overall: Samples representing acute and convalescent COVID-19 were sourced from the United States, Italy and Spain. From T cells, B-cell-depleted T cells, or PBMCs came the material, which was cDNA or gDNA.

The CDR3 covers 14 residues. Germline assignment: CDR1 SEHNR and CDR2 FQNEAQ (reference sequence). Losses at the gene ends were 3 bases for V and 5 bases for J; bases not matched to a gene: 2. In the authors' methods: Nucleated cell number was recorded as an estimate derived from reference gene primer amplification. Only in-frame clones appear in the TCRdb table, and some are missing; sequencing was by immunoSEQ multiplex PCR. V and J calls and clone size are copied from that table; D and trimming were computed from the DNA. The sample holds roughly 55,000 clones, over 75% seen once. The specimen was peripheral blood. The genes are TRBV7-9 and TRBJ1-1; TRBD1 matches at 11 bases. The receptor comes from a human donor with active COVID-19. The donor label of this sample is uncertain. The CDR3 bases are TGTGCCAGCAGCTTGGGACAGGGGGAAACTGAAGCTTTCTTT. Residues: CASSLGQGETEAFF. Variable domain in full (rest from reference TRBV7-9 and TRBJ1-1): DTGVSQNPRHKITKRGQNVTFRCDPISEHNRLYWYRQTLGQGPEFLTYFQNEAQLEKSRLLSDRFSAERPKGSFSTLEIQRTEQGDSAMYLCASSLGQGETEAFFGQGTRLTVV.